This T cell receptor beta chain was recovered during a study of shared clonotypes between healthy human individuals. In the study overall: A few men and a couple of women, aged 18 to 49, were donors. Study-level results: All-four-donor shared clonotypes had higher generation probabilities than non-shared clonotypes did. Clonotype sharing among the donors was expected to vary with sequencing depth.

As regards this clone: The antigen is unknown. Different DNA sequences within this sample yield the same CDR3.

The CDR3 loop spans 11 amino acids. In germline, CDR1 is DFQATT, CDR2 SNEGSKA (reference sequence). The V end was cut by 5 bases, the J end by 4 bases, with 8 bases between. TCRdb's table, derived via immunoSEQ multiplex PCR, lists solely in-frame clones and lacks some. The repertoire holds millions of clones, with 85% to 95% as singletons. From CD4+ cells came CD45RA+ naive and CD45RA-negative memory subsets. The sequencing sample was made of naive CD4+ T cells sorted from blood. Documented subset: CD45RA+ positively selected. The gene calls are TRBV20-1 and TRBJ1-2; D perhaps matches TRBD1 (6 bases). The clonotype was recovered from a man between 18 and 35 years old in good health. CDR3 in DNA: TGCAGTGCTGCAGGGGCCTATGGCTACACCTTC. This codes for CSAAGAYGYTF.